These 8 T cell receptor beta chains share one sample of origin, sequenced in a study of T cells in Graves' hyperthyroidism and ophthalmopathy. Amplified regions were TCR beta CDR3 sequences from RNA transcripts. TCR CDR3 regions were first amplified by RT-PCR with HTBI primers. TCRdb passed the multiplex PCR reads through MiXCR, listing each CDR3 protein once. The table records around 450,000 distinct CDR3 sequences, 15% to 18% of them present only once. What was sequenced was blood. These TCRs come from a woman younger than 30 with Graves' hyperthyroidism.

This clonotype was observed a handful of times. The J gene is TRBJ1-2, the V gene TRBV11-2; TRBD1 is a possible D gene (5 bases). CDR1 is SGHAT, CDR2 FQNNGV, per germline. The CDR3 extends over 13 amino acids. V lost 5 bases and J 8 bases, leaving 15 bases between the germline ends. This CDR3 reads CASSPGGREGYTF. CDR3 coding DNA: TGTGCCAGCAGCCCGGGGGGGAGGGAAGGCTACACCTTC.

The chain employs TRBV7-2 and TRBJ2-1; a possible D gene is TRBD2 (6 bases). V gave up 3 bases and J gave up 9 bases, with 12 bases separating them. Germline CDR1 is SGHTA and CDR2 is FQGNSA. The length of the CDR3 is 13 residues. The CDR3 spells CASSFPTSFEQFF. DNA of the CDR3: TGTGCCAGCAGCTTCCCAACTAGCTTTGAGCAGTTCTTC.

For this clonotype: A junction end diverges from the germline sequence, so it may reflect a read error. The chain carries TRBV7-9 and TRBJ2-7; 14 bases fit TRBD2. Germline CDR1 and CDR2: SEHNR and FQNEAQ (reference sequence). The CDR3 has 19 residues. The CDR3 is CTSSPQTSGRASLSYEQYF. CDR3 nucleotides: TGTACCAGCAGCCCTCAGACTAGCGGGAGGGCCTCCCTCTCCTACGAGCAGTACTTC.

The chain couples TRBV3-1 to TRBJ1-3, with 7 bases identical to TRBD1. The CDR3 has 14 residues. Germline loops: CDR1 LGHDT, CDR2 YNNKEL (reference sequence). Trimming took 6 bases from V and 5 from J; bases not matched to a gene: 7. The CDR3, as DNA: TGTGCCAGCAGTCGCACAGGGGCGAGAAACACCATATATTTT. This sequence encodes CASSRTGARNTIYF.

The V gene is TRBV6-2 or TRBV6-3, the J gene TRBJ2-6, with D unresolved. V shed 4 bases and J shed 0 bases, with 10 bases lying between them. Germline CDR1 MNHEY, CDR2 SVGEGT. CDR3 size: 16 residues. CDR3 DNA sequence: TGTGCCAGCAGTTCCCCACATAGCTCTGGGGCCAACGTCCTGACTTTC. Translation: CASSSPHSSGANVLTF.

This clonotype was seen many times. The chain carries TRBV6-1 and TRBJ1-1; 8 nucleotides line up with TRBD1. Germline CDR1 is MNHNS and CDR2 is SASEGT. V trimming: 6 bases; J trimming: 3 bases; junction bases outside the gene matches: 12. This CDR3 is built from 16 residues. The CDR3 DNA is TGTGCCAGCAGCCGGACCCGGACAGGGAGCGACACTGAAGCTTTCTTT. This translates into CASSRTRTGSDTEAFF.

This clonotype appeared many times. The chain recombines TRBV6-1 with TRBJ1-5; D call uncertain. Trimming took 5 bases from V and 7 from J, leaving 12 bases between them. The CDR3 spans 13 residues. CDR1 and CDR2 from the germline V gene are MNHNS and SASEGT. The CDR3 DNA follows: TGTGCCAGCAGTTACACGGGAAGCCAGCCCCAGCATTTT. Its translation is CASSYTGSQPQHF.

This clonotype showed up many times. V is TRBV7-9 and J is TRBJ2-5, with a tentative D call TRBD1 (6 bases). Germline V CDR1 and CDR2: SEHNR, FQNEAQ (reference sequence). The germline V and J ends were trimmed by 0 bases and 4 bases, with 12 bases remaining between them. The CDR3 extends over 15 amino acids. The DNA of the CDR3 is TGTGCCAGCAGCTTAGCCTTGGGGGCGGGAGAGACCCAGTACTTC. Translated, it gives CASSLALGAGETQYF.